Presented here are 29 T cell receptor beta chains from one specimen sequenced in a study of cytomegalovirus exposure and HLA in healthy donors. Profiled with immunoSEQ multiplex PCR; TCRdb holds only in-frame clones, not every one. The table lists approximately 71,000 clones, over 80% of them singletons. The sequenced sample was PBMCs. These receptors all come from a man younger than 30 in good health and CMV-seronegative.

The chain uses TRBV30 and TRBJ1-2, with D maybe TRBD1 (6 bases). V lost 6 bases, J lost 8 bases, and 19 bases lay in between. In germline, CDR1 is GTSNPN, CDR2 SVGIG (reference sequence). There are 13 residues in the CDR3. The CDR3 DNA reads TGTGCCTGCCCTAGCGGGGGGGCGAACGGCTACACCTTC. Its protein product is CACPSGGANGYTF.

The DNA of the CDR3 is TGTGCCAGCACTCTAGGGGTTATCACTGAAGCTTTCTTT. Amino acid sequence: CASTLGVITEAFF. The rearrangement links TRBV6-1 to TRBJ1-1, with D maybe TRBD1 (5 bases). Trimming removed 7 bases from V and 4 bases from J, with 13 bases in between. The CDR3 spans 13 residues. From germline, CDR1 is MNHNS and CDR2 SASEGT.

The chain employs TRBV7-8 and TRBJ2-7; the match to TRBD2 covers 11 bases. This CDR3 contains 16 residues. CDR1 and CDR2 from the germline V gene are SGHVS and FQNEAQ. V was clipped by 5 bases and J by 2 bases; unmatched bases: 8. The CDR3 is CASSHWGSGRAYEQYF. CDR3 DNA sequence: TGTGCCAGCAGCCACTGGGGTAGCGGGAGGGCCTACGAGCAGTACTTC.

This clone is a singleton in its sample. The chain carries TRBV5-1 and TRBJ2-1, with D unresolved. The CDR3 totals 17 residues. Germline CDR1 reads SGHRS; CDR2 reads YFSETQ. V was cut by 0 bases and J by 0 bases, with 13 bases left in between. This chain's CDR3 is CASSLGGSASSYNEQFF. The CDR3 DNA reads TGCGCCAGCAGCTTGGGTGGCAGTGCCAGCTCCTACAATGAGCAGTTCTTC.

The chain combines TRBV5-1 with TRBJ1-1; TRBD1 agrees at 7 bases. V was pared by 4 bases and J by 1 base, with 10 bases of the junction left unmatched. The CDR3 is 16 amino acids. Germline V gene lookup returns CDR1 SGHRS and CDR2 YFSETQ. The CDR3 region is CASSPNAQGKNTEAFF. The DNA for the CDR3 is TGCGCCAGCAGCCCTAACGCACAGGGGAAGAACACTGAAGCTTTCTTT.

The count of this clone is one. The V gene is TRBV27, the J gene TRBJ2-7; TRBD2 is a possible D gene (5 bases). The CDR3 totals 13 residues. Germline V gives CDR1 MNHEY, CDR2 SMNVEV (reference sequence). V gave up 6 bases and J gave up 3 bases, with 12 bases separating them. The CDR3 reads CASSPRANYEQYF. In DNA, the CDR3 is TGTGCCAGCAGCCCGAGGGCAAACTACGAGCAGTACTTC.

CDR3 DNA sequence: TGCGCCAGCAGCCAAGATCGCCCGGGACACTGGAACACCATATATTTT. As protein: CASSQDRPGHWNTIYF. The chain recombines TRBV4-3 with TRBJ1-3, with D perhaps TRBD1 (6 bases). V was cut by 0 bases and J by 7 bases, with 16 bases left in between. The CDR3 has 16 residues. The germline gives CDR1 LGHNA, CDR2 YSLEER.

The gene calls are TRBV9 and TRBJ2-2, with D possibly being TRBD2 (5 bases). Deletions cut 0 bases from V and 2 bases from J, with 11 bases between. CDR3 length equals 16 residues. The V gene's germline CDR1 is SGDLS and CDR2 YYNGEE. CDR3 bases: TGTGCCAGCAGCGTAGCGAGCGGAGGAAACACCGGGGAGCTGTTTTTT. As protein: CASSVASGGNTGELFF.

CDR3 protein: CASSIKTGISGELFF. CDR3 DNA: TGTGCCAGTAGTATTAAAACCGGGATAAGTGGGGAGCTGTTTTTT. The rearrangement links TRBV19 to TRBJ2-2, with D perhaps matching TRBD2 (5 bases). Between the trimmed V and J ends, which lost 3 bases and 8 bases, there was a span of 16 bases. Germline V gene lookup returns CDR1 LNHDA and CDR2 SQIVND (reference sequence). This CDR3 is 15 amino acids long. The full variable domain, with the rest looked up from reference TRBV19 and TRBJ2-2, is DGGITQSPKYLFRKEGQNVTLSCEQNLNHDAMYWYRQDPGQGLRLIYYSQIVNDFQKGDIAEGYSVSREKKESFPLTVTSAQKNPTAFYLCASSIKTGISGELFFGEGSRLTVL.

V usage is TRBV7-9 and J usage is TRBJ2-1; 8 bases line up with TRBD1. The CDR3 spans 15 residues. Trimming took 5 bases from V and 7 from J; bases not matched to a gene: 10. Germline V gene lookup returns CDR1 SEHNR and CDR2 FQNEAQ (reference sequence). For the CDR3, the DNA is TGTGCCAGCAGCCCTGACCGGGACAGGCGAAATGAGCAGTTCTTC. Amino acid sequence: CASSPDRDRRNEQFF.

The J gene is TRBJ2-5, the V gene TRBV5-1; 15 bases align to TRBD2. CDR1 SGHRS and CDR2 YFSETQ come from the germline V gene. The CDR3 totals 17 residues. V gave up 4 bases and J gave up 1 base; unmatched junction bases: 5. The CDR3 nucleotides read TGCGCCAGCAGCCGGGGGACTAGCGGGAGGTCCCAAGAGACCCAGTACTTC. Translated, it gives CASSRGTSGRSQETQYF.

The genes are TRBV28 and TRBJ2-1, with D tentatively TRBD1 (5 bases). CDR1 is MDHEN and CDR2 is SYDVKM in the germline V gene. The CDR3 has 15 amino acids. V was clipped by 6 bases and J by 3 bases, with 15 bases between them. The CDR3 DNA reads as TGTGCCAGCAGGCCGGCAGACAGAAACTACAATGAGCAGTTCTTC. The encoded protein is CASRPADRNYNEQFF.

The rearrangement links TRBV7-9 to TRBJ2-5; D not certain. The germline gives CDR1 SEHNR, CDR2 FQNEAQ (reference sequence). Trimming cost V 5 bases and J 5 bases, with 12 bases left between them. The CDR3 totals 13 residues. For the CDR3, the DNA is TGTGCCAGCAGCAAACCGACTTTGGAGACCCAGTACTTC. It codes for CASSKPTLETQYF. Full variable domain (remainder filled in from reference TRBV7-9 and TRBJ2-5): DTGVSQNPRHKITKRGQNVTFRCDPISEHNRLYWYRQTLGQGPEFLTYFQNEAQLEKSRLLSDRFSAERPKGSFSTLEIQRTEQGDSAMYLCASSKPTLETQYFGPGTRLLVL.

The chain employs TRBV6-5 and TRBJ1-2; tentatively, D is TRBD1 (6 bases). The germline V and J ends were trimmed by 10 bases and 4 bases, with 22 bases remaining between them. The CDR3 extends over 15 amino acids. Germline loops: CDR1 MNHEY, CDR2 SVGAGI. For the CDR3, the DNA is TGTGCCACACAACCGTACCAGGACAGTCCCTATGGCTACACCTTC. Residues: CATQPYQDSPYGYTF.

V and J are TRBV28 and TRBJ1-5; D is possibly TRBD1 (5 bases). The CDR3 sequence is 12 residues long. CDR1 and CDR2 from the germline V gene are MDHEN and SYDVKM. Between the trimmed V and J ends, which lost 6 bases and 13 bases, there was a span of 16 bases. The CDR3 reads CASSKGWDSQHF. In DNA, the CDR3 is TGTGCCAGCAGCAAGGGGTGGGACTCACAGCATTTT.

In this sample, this clone turned up a few times. This chain joins TRBV28 and TRBJ1-3; D is undetermined. CDR1 and CDR2 from the germline V gene are MDHEN and SYDVKM. CDR3 length equals 12 residues. V lost 1 base and J lost 7, with 5 bases in between. DNA for the CDR3: TGTGCCAGCAGTTTATACCAGAACACCATATATTTT. This translates into CASSLYQNTIYF.

The chain links TRBV2 to TRBJ2-5, with 10 bases identical to TRBD2. V dropped 6 bases and J dropped 5; count of bases not matched to a gene: 9. Germline lookup yields CDR1 SNHLY and CDR2 FYNNEI. This CDR3 comprises 15 residues. As DNA, the CDR3 is TGTGCCAGCAGGGCGCCTAGCGGGAGTGGGGAGACCCAGTACTTC. Amino acid sequence: CASRAPSGSGETQYF.

The genes are TRBV29-1 and TRBJ2-7; D remains unclear. CDR3 length equals 14 residues. Germline V lookup: CDR1 SQVTM, CDR2 ANQGSEA. Trimming stripped 0 bases from V and 4 bases from J, with 13 bases between. CDR3 sequence: CSVEDNAKRYEQYF. In DNA, the CDR3 is TGCAGCGTTGAAGATAACGCGAAGAGATACGAGCAGTACTTC.

The J gene is TRBJ1-1, the V gene TRBV6-6; 10 positions agree with TRBD1. The CDR3 runs 15 residues. With 6 bases clipped from V and 7 bases from J, the junction kept 11 bases outside the gene matches. CDR1 is MNHNY, CDR2 SVGAGI, per germline (reference sequence). The CDR3 nucleotides read TGTGCCAGCAGCTACCGGGACAGGGGAGAGGGTGAAGCTTTCTTT. The encoded protein is CASSYRDRGEGEAFF.

CDR3 protein: CASSPEGGGRETQYF. The CDR3, as DNA: TGTGCCAGCAGTCCTGAGGGGGGGGGTCGAGAGACCCAGTACTTC. This chain uses TRBV4-2 with TRBJ2-5, with D perhaps matching TRBD2 (7 bases). The germline gives CDR1 LGHNA, CDR2 YNFKEQ. This CDR3 is 15 amino acids long. Trimming shortened V by 6 bases and J by 4 bases, and 18 bases separated the two germline ends.

V and J are TRBV9 and TRBJ2-7; perhaps TRBD2 as D (6 bases). Germline V gene lookup returns CDR1 SGDLS and CDR2 YYNGEE. V gave up 2 bases and J gave up 2 bases, with 14 bases separating them. The CDR3 runs 15 residues. The CDR3 DNA is TGTGCCAGCAGCGTCGGGGACTCAGCTGCCTACGAGCAGTACTTC. Translation: CASSVGDSAAYEQYF.

This sequence joins TRBV7-9 and TRBJ2-2; D gene uncertain. V shed 8 bases and J shed 6 bases, with 7 bases lying between them. This CDR3 contains 11 residues. Germline CDR1 and CDR2: SEHNR and FQNEAQ (reference sequence). In DNA, the CDR3 is TGTGCCAGCCAACTCCCCGGGGAGCTGTTTTTT. Its protein is CASQLPGELFF.

The chain is built from TRBV6-1 and TRBJ2-7; 8 nucleotides align to TRBD2. This CDR3 region has 14 residues. Germline V lookup: CDR1 MNHNS, CDR2 SASEGT. With 5 bases clipped from V and 3 bases from J, the junction kept 6 bases outside the gene matches. The CDR3 DNA follows: TGTGCCAGCAGTAACCCGGGACTAGTCTACGAGCAGTACTTC. Translation gives CASSNPGLVYEQYF.

The J gene is TRBJ2-5, the V gene TRBV28, with TRBD2 matching 9 bases. J was trimmed by 7 bases and V by 5 bases; bases with no gene match: 17. The V gene's germline CDR1 is MDHEN and CDR2 SYDVKM. The CDR3 loop spans 17 amino acids. CDR3 DNA: TGTGCCAGCAGTCCCGGGCTAGCGGGGCTCTCTTCCAGGACCCAGTACTTC. This gives the protein CASSPGLAGLSSRTQYF.

This clone has just a few counts. The chain couples TRBV5-1 to TRBJ2-5; tentatively, D is TRBD2 (6 bases). From germline, CDR1 is SGHRS and CDR2 YFSETQ. This CDR3 is built from 15 residues. V lost 0 bases to trimming and J lost 1 base, with 10 bases between them. The CDR3 spells CASSLVGGFQETQYF. The CDR3 bases are TGCGCCAGCAGCTTGGTGGGAGGTTTCCAAGAGACCCAGTACTTC.

CDR3 coding DNA: TGTGCCAGCAGCTGGGACAGGGATGCAACTAATGAAAAACTGTTTTTT. Protein: CASSWDRDATNEKLFF. The chain carries TRBV5-4 and TRBJ1-4; 9 bases fit TRBD1. V trimming: 3 bases; J trimming: 0 bases; junction bases outside the gene matches: 3. This CDR3 has 16 amino acids. CDR1 is SGHNT, CDR2 YYREEE, per germline (reference sequence). Full variable domain (outside the CDR3, taken from reference TRBV5-4 and TRBJ1-4): ETGVTQSPTHLIKTRGQQVTLRCSSQSGHNTVSWYQQALGQGPQFIFQYYREEENGRGNFPPRFSGLQFPNYSSELNVNALELDDSALYLCASSWDRDATNEKLFFGSGTQLSVL.

CDR3 coding DNA: TGTGCCAGCAGTTCCACCTACGAGCAGTACTTC. Its translation: CASSSTYEQYF. The rearrangement joins TRBV6-6 to TRBJ2-7; D is unresolved. The ends were cut back, 4 bases at V and 2 bases at J, with 3 bases in the middle. The germline V gene has CDR1 MNHNY and CDR2 SVGAGI (reference sequence). This CDR3 is 11 amino acids long.

The V gene is TRBV29-1, the J gene TRBJ2-7; TRBD1 aligns across 7 bases. CDR1 is SQVTM, CDR2 ANQGSEA, per germline. J gave up 2 bases and V 3 bases, and 7 bases lay outside the gene matches. This CDR3 spans 14 amino acids. The CDR3 DNA sequence: TGCAGCGTTGACTTGGGACAGTACCCCTACGAGCAGTACTTC. As protein: CSVDLGQYPYEQYF.

The chain uses TRBV7-2 and TRBJ2-5, with D uncertain. Trimming shortened V by 5 bases and J by 4 bases, and 17 bases separated the two germline ends. CDR3 length: 15 amino acids. CDR1 and CDR2 from the germline V gene are SGHTA and FQGNSA. CDR3 DNA: TGTGCCAGCAGCGGCGACCGGGTTCTCCGAGAGACCCAGTACTTC. It encodes CASSGDRVLRETQYF. Complete variable domain (other parts from reference TRBV7-2 and TRBJ2-5): GAGVSQSPSNKVTEKGKDVELRCDPISGHTALYWYRQSLGQGLEFLIYFQGNSAPDKSGLPSDRFSAERTGGSVSTLTIQRTQQEDSAVYLCASSGDRVLRETQYFGPGTRLLVL.